Detailed here is one T cell receptor beta chain. Time point noted: sample taken at primary tumor resection. The study sequenced unsorted whole RNA from tumor, nontumor lung or frozen PBMC. MiXCR, run by TCRdb on the 5' RACE reads, gives a single entry per CDR3 protein. The data show 40,000 to 55,000 distinct CDR3 sequences, with approximately 6.8% seen just once and about two fifths held by the top ten. These data originate in a study of spatial heterogeneity in lung cancer. Study summary: For the average unique TCR and UMI combination, more than 8.5 occurrences appeared in raw reads.

The CDR3 is 15 amino acids. Per the germline V gene, CDR1 is MNHNS and CDR2 is SASEGT. The trim removed 1 base at V and 1 base at J, leaving 0 bases unmatched. The material was PBMCs, obtained at surgery. This chain joins TRBV6-1 and TRBJ2-4, with TRBD2 identical over 8 bases. The receptor comes from a female donor with early-stage non-small cell lung cancer. The CDR3 is CASSEGGGAKNIQYF. Written as DNA, the CDR3 is TGTGCCAGCAGTGAAGGCGGGGGGGCCAAAAACATTCAGTACTTC.